Each of the 3 T cell receptor beta chains below was sequenced from the same sample in a study of T cell responses to AZD1222 COVID-19 vaccine. This table comes from immunoSEQ multiplex PCR, and its TCRdb copy is limited to in-frame clones, with some not included. The sample gives roughly 120,000 clones, 88% of which show up once; 3.5% is in the top ten. The input for sequencing was peripheral blood, taken 28 days after the second AZD1222 dose. The receptors were sampled from an adult who received the AZD1222 COVID-19 vaccine.

The rearrangement links TRBV28 to TRBJ2-1, with TRBD2 matching 11 bases. CDR3 length: 16 residues. Trimming cost V 8 bases and J 9 bases; bases outside gene matches: 15. CDR1 and CDR2 (germline): MDHEN, SYDVKM. The CDR3: CASGGGTSGSEREQFF. DNA of the CDR3: TGTGCCAGCGGGGGGGGAACTAGCGGGAGTGAGCGTGAGCAGTTCTTC.

The rearrangement links TRBV6-2 or TRBV6-3 to TRBJ2-5, with D perhaps TRBD2 (6 bases). V lost 4 bases to trimming and J lost 3 bases, with 18 bases between them. Germline lookup yields CDR1 MNHEY and CDR2 SVGEGT. The CDR3 runs 16 residues. In DNA, the CDR3 is TGTGCCAGCAGTTTTCTTCCGACTAGTGGAGAAGAGACCCAGTACTTC. Translated, it gives CASSFLPTSGEETQYF.

This chain connects TRBV7-8 to TRBJ2-3; 8 nucleotides line up with TRBD1. This CDR3 is 17 amino acids long. Germline loops: CDR1 SGHVS, CDR2 FQNEAQ. Losses at the gene ends were 5 bases for V and 6 bases for J; bases not matched to a gene: 16. CDR3 sequence: CASSGWGQDPLGDTQYF. As DNA, the CDR3 is TGTGCCAGCAGCGGCTGGGGACAGGACCCTTTGGGGGATACGCAGTATTTT.